These 10 T cell receptor beta chains originate from one sample sequenced in a study of blood T cells in healthy people across ages. Next came a second PCR, run for roughly 6 to 11 cycles, which used a sample-barcoded 5' primer along with a J-beta primer mix. Via MiXCR, TCRdb re-called the 5' RACE reads, giving one row per CDR3 protein. The table records approximately 700,000 distinct CDR3 sequences, roughly 32% of them present only once. The sample comprised blood. The receptors here all came from a woman older than 75 in good health.

The V call is TRBV5-1, the J call TRBJ1-2; no definite D call. Germline V gene lookup returns CDR1 SGHRS and CDR2 YFSETQ. Trimming shortened V by 0 bases and J by 5 bases, and 14 bases separated the two germline ends. The CDR3 is 15 amino acids. The DNA of the CDR3 is TGCGCCAGCAGCTTGGGGAACACCCTCGATTATGGCTACACCTTC. Translated, it gives CASSLGNTLDYGYTF.

The chain uses TRBV7-8 and TRBJ2-1; D uncertain. This CDR3 is built from 16 residues. Germline lookup yields CDR1 SGHVS and CDR2 FQNEAQ. Trimming shortened V by 2 bases and J by 2 bases, and 13 bases separated the two germline ends. The chain's CDR3 is CASSLWVTLAYNEQFF. As DNA, the CDR3 is TGTGCCAGCAGCTTATGGGTGACACTTGCCTACAATGAGCAGTTCTTC.

This clonotype was observed a handful of times. A read error may be the cause here, since a much bigger clone is one base away. This rearrangement joins TRBV7-9 to TRBJ1-1, with TRBD1 as a possible D gene (6 bases). This CDR3 comprises 13 residues. V was clipped by 5 bases and J by 5 bases, with 12 bases between them. Germline CDR1 is SEHNR and CDR2 is FQNEAQ (reference sequence). The chain's CDR3 is CASSPTDRTEAFF. In DNA form, the CDR3 reads TGTGCCAGCAGCCCGACAGACAGGACTGAAGCTTTCTTT.

This clonotype was picked up many times. V and J are TRBV7-2 and TRBJ1-2, with 10 bases that match TRBD1. The CDR3 totals 17 residues. V dropped 2 bases and J dropped 7; count of bases not matched to a gene: 13. Germline V gene lookup returns CDR1 SGHTA and CDR2 FQGNSA. DNA of the CDR3: TGTGCCAGCAGCTTAAACGTAGCAGGGACAGGGGATGGTGGCTACACCTTC. This gives the protein CASSLNVAGTGDGGYTF.

On this clonotype itself: A read error may explain this, as a much larger clone is one base away. The V gene is TRBV3-1, the J gene TRBJ2-5; no clear D. Germline loops: CDR1 LGHDT, CDR2 YNNKEL (reference sequence). The CDR3 spans 15 residues. The V end lost 2 bases, the J end lost 11 bases, and 21 bases lay between the germline ends. CDR3 nucleotides: TGTGCCAGCAGCCAAATGACTGGCCAAAACAATGAGCAGTACTTC. Residues: CASSQMTGQNNEQYF.

The chain combines TRBV9 with TRBJ2-3; no clear D gene. V was cut by 3 bases and J by 4 bases, with 6 bases left in between. The CDR3 loop spans 12 amino acids. CDR1 is SGDLS and CDR2 is YYNGEE in the germline V gene. CDR3 in amino acids: CASSGSSDTQYF. In nucleotides, the CDR3 is TGTGCCAGCAGCGGATCTTCAGATACGCAGTATTTT.

Regarding this clonotype: It may be a read error: a sequence one base away is much more abundant. The chain carries TRBV5-1 and TRBJ1-5; the D gene is possibly TRBD1 (5 bases). V was shortened by 3 bases and J by 5 bases, with 12 bases between the two germline ends. Germline V lookup: CDR1 SGHRS, CDR2 YFSETQ. This CDR3 is 14 amino acids long. CDR3 sequence reads: CASSYWGGYQPQHF. CDR3 DNA: TGCGCCAGCAGCTATTGGGGCGGCTATCAGCCCCAGCATTTT.

This clonotype was seen more than once but under ten times. The chain is built from TRBV6-2 or TRBV6-3 and TRBJ1-4, with a weak D call TRBD1 (5 bases). V was shortened by 7 bases and J by 0 bases, with 12 bases between the two germline ends. The CDR3 length is 15 residues. The germline gives CDR1 MNHEY, CDR2 SVGEGT. The CDR3 nucleotides are TGTGCCAGCATCGACAGATACGCAACTAATGAAAAACTGTTTTTT. Protein product: CASIDRYATNEKLFF.

This clonotype was found many times. One end of the junction is discordant with germline, which a read error may explain. The genes are TRBV3-1 and TRBJ1-1; the D is unclear. The CDR3 covers 14 residues. The V gene's germline CDR1 is LGHDT and CDR2 YNNKEL (reference sequence). The CDR3 is CASSQDSVNTEAFF. CDR3 DNA: TGCGCCAGCAGCCAAGATTCTGTGAACACTGAAGCTTTCTTT.

The chain uses TRBV30 and TRBJ1-1; 7 nucleotides match TRBD1. J gave up 0 bases and V 0 bases, and 1 base lay outside the gene matches. The CDR3 sequence is 14 residues long. Germline V gene sequence: CDR1 GTSNPN, CDR2 SVGIG (reference sequence). CDR3 sequence reads: CAWSVGQVNTEAFF. As DNA, the CDR3 is TGTGCCTGGAGTGTAGGACAGGTGAACACTGAAGCTTTCTTT.